These 25 T cell receptor beta chains originate from one sample sequenced in a study of post-analysis software for immune sequencing data. Overall study findings and caveats: Comparison of patients with controls showed five TRBV segments more frequent in patients, TRBV5-6, TRBV5-1 and TRBV20-1 among them.

What these receptors recognize is not known. Carried by the TCR beta cDNA libraries were unique molecular identifiers. TCRdb recomputed calls from the PCR reads with MiXCR, one row per CDR3 protein. The data contain hundreds of thousands of distinct CDR3 sequences, 55% to 60% of them singletons. Material for sequencing was blood. These receptors were taken from a girl aged 2 to 10 with multiple sclerosis.

This clonotype was seen only a few times. The CDR3 region is CASSAPQVWAPLHF. The CDR3 DNA sequence: TGCGCCAGCAGCGCCCCACAGGTTTGGGCACCCCTCCACTTT. J is TRBJ1-6 and V is TRBV5-1, with a tentative D call TRBD1 (5 bases). The CDR3 extends over 14 amino acids. Germline V lookup: CDR1 SGHRS, CDR2 YFSETQ. V was trimmed by 4 bases and J by 11 bases, leaving 16 bases between them.

V gene TRBV2 combines with J gene TRBJ2-4; 10 bases fit TRBD1. The CDR3 contains 12 residues. Germline CDR1 and CDR2: SNHLY and FYNNEI. The J segment lost 13 bases and the V segment lost 8 bases, leaving 8 bases of the junction unmatched. CDR3 residues: CASGTGAREQYF. Written as DNA, the CDR3 is TGTGCCAGCGGGACAGGGGCTAGGGAGCAGTACTTC.

The gene calls are TRBV7-2 and TRBJ2-1; 9 positions agree with TRBD2. Germline CDR1 SGHTA, CDR2 FQGNSA. The ends lost 3 bases at V and 5 bases at J; junction bases unmatched: 5. The CDR3 totals 15 residues. This CDR3 is CASSLWLAGNNEQFF. In nucleotides, the CDR3 is TGTGCCAGCAGCTTGTGGCTAGCGGGAAACAATGAGCAGTTCTTC.

The rearrangement joins TRBV20-1 to TRBJ2-1; 7 positions match TRBD1. J lost 8 bases, V lost 0 bases, and 7 bases had no gene match. Looked up from germline, CDR1 is DFQATT and CDR2 is SNEGSKA (reference sequence). The CDR3 contains 14 residues. The CDR3 DNA is TGCAGTGCTAGAGAGAGGACAGGTGTCCATGAGCAGTTCTTC. This translates into CSARERTGVHEQFF.

The chain links TRBV7-2 to TRBJ2-1, with D hard to call. CDR1 SGHTA and CDR2 FQGNSA come from the germline V gene. The CDR3 is 12 residues long. The V end was cut by 5 bases, the J end by 8 bases, with 10 bases between. The CDR3 sequence is CASSAGAHEQFF. In DNA, the CDR3 is TGTGCCAGCAGCGCCGGAGCCCATGAGCAGTTCTTC.

V usage is TRBV29-1 and J usage is TRBJ1-2, with D maybe TRBD1 (5 bases). This CDR3 has 12 residues. V was pared by 5 bases and J by 8 bases, with 15 bases between. Germline V gene data show CDR1 as SQVTM and CDR2 as ANQGSEA. Written as DNA, the CDR3 is TGCAGCGTTCGACAGCTTTTAAACGGCTACACCTTC. This encodes CSVRQLLNGYTF.

The CDR3 reads CASRPLDRGHEQYF. For the CDR3, the DNA is TGTGCCAGCAGACCCTTGGACAGGGGACACGAGCAGTACTTC. The chain recombines TRBV28 with TRBJ2-5, with 9 bases lining up with TRBD1. The assigned J gene may be wrong: the sequence end matches TRBJ2-7 better. The CDR3 has 14 amino acids. The germline V gene encodes CDR1 MDHEN and CDR2 SYDVKM.

This chain uses TRBV4-2 with TRBJ2-1, with 12 bases aligning to TRBD1. CDR1 and CDR2 from the germline V gene are LGHNA and YNFKEQ. Losses at the gene ends were 1 base for V and 7 bases for J; bases not matched to a gene: 8. This CDR3 is built from 17 residues. The CDR3, as DNA: TGTGCCAGCAGCCAAGCGCACGGGACAGGGGGCAGGAATGAGCAGTTCTTC. This encodes CASSQAHGTGGRNEQFF.

This clonotype was picked up a small number of times. The chain joins TRBV6-5 to TRBJ2-3, with TRBD1 identical over 9 bases. V was pared by 2 bases and J by 4 bases, with 4 bases of the junction left unmatched. Per the germline V gene, CDR1 is MNHEY and CDR2 is SVGAGI. There are 15 residues in the CDR3. CDR3 nucleotides: TGTGCCAGCAGTTACCTGGGACAGGGAGCAGATACGCAGTATTTT. Translation: CASSYLGQGADTQYF.

CDR3 protein: CASRPRTSGNSGANVLTF. The CDR3, as DNA: TGCGCCAGCAGACCCCGGACTAGCGGAAACTCTGGGGCCAACGTCCTGACTTTC. The rearrangement uses TRBV5-1 and TRBJ2-6, with 10 bases that match TRBD2. This CDR3 is 18 amino acids long. Germline-derived CDR1 and CDR2 are SGHRS and YFSETQ. V lost 5 bases and J lost 0; bases outside the gene matches: 8. The variable domain in full, completed from reference TRBV5-1 and TRBJ2-6, reads KAGVTQTPRYLIKTRGQQVTLSCSPISGHRSVSWYQQTPGQGLQFLFEYFSETQRNKGNFPGRFSGRQFSNSRSEMNVSTLELGDSALYLCASRPRTSGNSGANVLTFGAGSRLTVL.

The V and J genes are TRBV6-1 and TRBJ1-4; D is unresolved. The CDR3 consists of 11 residues. Germline lookup yields CDR1 MNHNS and CDR2 SASEGT. V lost 3 bases and J lost 11, with 7 bases in between. The DNA of the CDR3 is TGTGCCAGCAGTGAGCCGGGGAAACTGTTTTTT. This codes for CASSEPGKLFF.

CDR3 DNA sequence: TGTGCCAGCAACCGGGACAGAGGCCAGCCCCAGCATTTT. Translation gives CASNRDRGQPQHF. J is TRBJ1-5 and V is TRBV7-9; the match to TRBD1 covers 7 bases. This CDR3 is built from 13 residues. V lost 7 bases, J lost 7 bases, and 7 bases stayed unmatched. Looked up from germline, CDR1 is SEHNR and CDR2 is FQNEAQ (reference sequence).

The chain combines TRBV5-1 with TRBJ1-2; 8 bases are shared with TRBD1. This CDR3 has 15 amino acids. V was pared by 2 bases and J by 4 bases, with 7 bases of the junction left unmatched. The V gene's germline CDR1 is SGHRS and CDR2 YFSETQ. The CDR3 reads CASSFLDRDGYGYTF. The CDR3 DNA reads as TGCGCCAGCAGCTTCCTGGACAGGGACGGCTATGGCTACACCTTC. Full variable domain (missing parts from reference TRBV5-1 and TRBJ1-2): KAGVTQTPRYLIKTRGQQVTLSCSPISGHRSVSWYQQTPGQGLQFLFEYFSETQRNKGNFPGRFSGRQFSNSRSEMNVSTLELGDSALYLCASSFLDRDGYGYTFGSGTRLTVV.

This clonotype turned up a few times. The chain links TRBV6-6 to TRBJ2-7; 9 bases fit TRBD2. The V and J ends lost 2 bases and 0 bases, in that order; junction bases with no gene match: 8. The CDR3 has 17 residues. CDR1 and CDR2 (germline): MNHNY, SVGAGI (reference sequence). In DNA form, the CDR3 reads TGTGCCAGCAGTTACGGGGACCTAGCGGGGTCCTCCTACGAGCAGTACTTC. Its protein product is CASSYGDLAGSSYEQYF.

The chain uses TRBV7-2 and TRBJ2-3; D is undetermined. Germline V lookup: CDR1 SGHTA, CDR2 FQGNSA. The V and J ends lost 10 bases and 4 bases respectively, with 6 bases between them. This CDR3 contains 10 residues. The CDR3 region is CATSPDTQYF. The CDR3 DNA reads as TGTGCCACCTCCCCAGATACGCAGTATTTT. Full variable domain (outside the CDR3, taken from reference TRBV7-2 and TRBJ2-3): GAGVSQSPSNKVTEKGKDVELRCDPISGHTALYWYRQSLGQGLEFLIYFQGNSAPDKSGLPSDRFSAERTGGSVSTLTIQRTQQEDSAVYLCATSPDTQYFGPGTRLTVL.

This clonotype has more than one count but fewer than ten. The rearrangement links TRBV29-1 to TRBJ2-5, with 8 bases fitting TRBD2. After removal of 1 base from V and 6 bases from J, the junction contained 4 bases not matched to a gene. The germline CDR1 and CDR2 sequences are SQVTM and ANQGSEA. The CDR3 length is 13 residues. The CDR3 is CSVEAGGPKTQYF. The CDR3 nucleotides are TGCAGCGTTGAAGCGGGGGGGCCGAAGACCCAGTACTTC.

Concerning this clonotype: Germline and junction disagree at one end, which may indicate a read error. The rearrangement uses TRBV20-1 and TRBJ1-1; unclear D gene. The germline gives CDR1 DFQATT, CDR2 SNEGSKA (reference sequence). CDR3 length: 11 residues. CDR3 amino acids: CSATGSSEAFF. Here the CDR3 DNA reads TGCAGCGCTACGGGTTCGTCTGAAGCTTTCTTT.

As DNA, the CDR3 is TGTGCCAGCAGCCGGGAGCCGACGGGGACCTACGAGCAGTACTTC. Encoded protein: CASSREPTGTYEQYF. The chain has TRBV3-1 and TRBJ2-7; possible D gene TRBD2, 5 bases. The V gene lost 4 bases and the J gene lost 2 bases, with 15 bases spanning the gap. The germline V gene has CDR1 LGHDT and CDR2 YNNKEL (reference sequence). This CDR3 is built from 15 residues.

The chain carries TRBV7-2 and TRBJ2-4; tentatively, D is TRBD1 or TRBD2 (5 bases each). V was pared by 5 bases and J by 9 bases, with 17 bases between. CDR1 is SGHTA, CDR2 FQGNSA, per germline. CDR3 length: 14 residues. CDR3 nucleotide sequence: TGTGCCAGCAGCCAATGGCCGAGGGGTGGCATTCAGTACTTC. Translation: CASSQWPRGGIQYF.

Details on this clonotype: Sequence at one end of the junction differs from germline and may be a read error. This chain joins TRBV5-1 and TRBJ2-2; 7 nucleotides agree with TRBD2. Germline V CDR1 and CDR2: SGHRS, YFSETQ. CDR3 length: 15 amino acids. CDR3 nucleotides: TGCGCCAGCAACTTGGGGACTACCGTCACCGGGGAGCTGTTTTTT. It encodes CASNLGTTVTGELFF.

This clonotype was observed once. The junction does not match germline at one end; this may be a read error. This chain links TRBV7-7 with TRBJ2-7; D may be TRBD1 or TRBD2 (5 bases each). CDR1 is SSHAT, CDR2 FNYEAQ, per germline (reference sequence). The CDR3 totals 15 residues. The CDR3 region is CASSPGTQKASEQYF. In DNA, the CDR3 is TGTGCTAGCAGCCCCGGGACCCAGAAAGCGTCAGAGCAGTACTTC.

The chain has TRBV11-2 and TRBJ2-5; D is unresolved. Germline V gives CDR1 SGHAT, CDR2 FQNNGV. The CDR3 contains 14 residues. Trimming removed 0 bases from V and 5 bases from J, with 10 bases in between. CDR3 nucleotides: TGTGCCAGCAGCTTAGATCCTGTGGGGGAGACCCAGTACTTC. Amino acids: CASSLDPVGETQYF. Complete variable domain (other parts from reference TRBV11-2 and TRBJ2-5): EAGVAQSPRYKIIEKRQSVAFWCNPISGHATLYWYQQILGQGPKLLIQFQNNGVVDDSQLPKDRFSAERLKGVDSTLKIQPAKLEDSAVYLCASSLDPVGETQYFGPGTRLLVL.

The chain carries TRBV12-3 or TRBV12-4 and TRBJ1-1, with TRBD1 matching 8 bases. The CDR3 contains 14 residues. The trim removed 11 bases at V and 0 bases at J, leaving 8 bases unmatched. The CDR3 DNA follows: TGTGCCGCCACGGGACAGGAACTGAACACTGAAGCTTTCTTT. Encoded protein: CAATGQELNTEAFF.

The chain uses TRBV20-1 and TRBJ2-7, with 7 bases fitting TRBD2. CDR1 is DFQATT, CDR2 SNEGSKA, per germline (reference sequence). The CDR3 is 13 amino acids. With 2 bases clipped from V and 6 bases from J, the junction kept 7 bases outside the gene matches. The CDR3 region has the DNA TGCAGTGCTAGATCCCGGGAGGAGGGCGAGCAGTACTTC. It translates to CSARSREEGEQYF.

For the CDR3, the DNA is TGCAGCGCCCGAAGCCAATCGGGCAAAACCTACGAGCAGTACTTC. The encoded protein is CSARSQSGKTYEQYF. The chain recombines TRBV29-1 with TRBJ2-5; unclear D gene. TRBJ2-7 explains the end of the DNA better; the J call may be wrong. The germline gives CDR1 SQVTM, CDR2 ANQGSEA. The CDR3 length is 15 residues.